These 6 T cell receptor beta chains were all obtained from the same sample, sequenced in a study of beta chain features in type 1 diabetes. Sequencing targeted expressed TCRB transcripts, as all isolated RNA had been reverse transcribed. TCRdb's table, derived via immunoSEQ multiplex PCR, lists solely in-frame clones and lacks some. The profile shows around 99,000 clones, 30% to 40% of them singletons. Sequences were obtained from stem cell memory CD4+ T cells from blood. Receptor source: a woman between 18 and 30 years old in good health.

This clone was counted a few times. This chain connects TRBV9 to TRBJ2-1; the match to TRBD2 covers 15 bases. The J segment lost 5 bases and the V segment lost 3 bases, leaving 6 bases of the junction unmatched. The CDR3 covers 17 residues. CDR1 and CDR2 (germline): SGDLS, YYNGEE. The DNA for the CDR3 is TGTGCCAGCAGCGCGGGGACTAGCGGGAGGAAGAACAATGAGCAGTTCTTC. Translation gives CASSAGTSGRKNNEQFF.

This clone appeared a single time. V usage is TRBV5-1 and J usage is TRBJ2-5; 8 bases line up with TRBD1. The V gene end was trimmed by 4 bases and the J gene end by 6 bases; junction bases not matched to a gene: 5. The CDR3 sequence is 13 residues long. CDR1 and CDR2 from the germline V gene are SGHRS and YFSETQ. CDR3 DNA sequence: TGCGCCAGCAGCCCCGACAGGGGACAGACCCAGTACTTC. It yields the protein CASSPDRGQTQYF.

This clone was detected a few times. The gene calls are TRBV28 and TRBJ1-2, with 7 bases fitting TRBD1. Germline assignment: CDR1 MDHEN and CDR2 SYDVKM. With 6 bases clipped from V and 4 bases from J, the junction kept 5 bases outside the gene matches. The CDR3 consists of 13 residues. In DNA form, the CDR3 reads TGTGCCAGCAGAAGACAGGGAGGCTATGGCTACACCTTC. Protein product: CASRRQGGYGYTF.

V usage is TRBV5-1 and J usage is TRBJ2-1; TRBD1 is a possible D gene (6 bases). Germline V lookup: CDR1 SGHRS, CDR2 YFSETQ. The CDR3 consists of 14 residues. The V end was cut by 0 bases, the J end by 4 bases, with 8 bases between. The CDR3, as DNA: TGCGCCAGCAGCTTGGGGACAGTTTACAATGAGCAGTTCTTC. Protein: CASSLGTVYNEQFF.

In this sample, this clone turned up a few times. The same CDR3 can be traced to other DNA sequences in this sample. The CDR3 DNA reads TGTGCCAGCTCACCGCGGACAGGGAGCTCCTACGAGCAGTACTTC. Translation gives CASSPRTGSSYEQYF. The V and J genes are TRBV18 and TRBJ2-7; 8 nucleotides agree with TRBD1. Germline CDR1 reads KGHSH; CDR2 reads LQKENI. The CDR3 length is 15 residues. Losses at the gene ends were 3 bases for V and 0 bases for J; bases not matched to a gene: 4.

This CDR3 reads CASSQRGLAGYNEQFF. CDR3 DNA: TGTGCCAGCAGCCAACGAGGACTAGCGGGGTACAATGAGCAGTTCTTC. The chain employs TRBV4-2 and TRBJ2-1; 12 bases match TRBD2. The V gene end was trimmed by 2 bases and the J gene end by 4 bases; junction bases not matched to a gene: 3. The CDR3 has 16 amino acids. Germline-derived CDR1 and CDR2 are LGHNA and YNFKEQ.